A single sample is the source of the 21 T cell receptor beta chains below, sequenced in a study of tumor and adjacent non-tumor tissue in lung cancer. RNA was extracted from bulk tissue without any cell sorting. TCRbeta libraries were built with three rounds of nested PCR, modified from ARM-PCR. TCRdb redid the calling of the multiplex PCR reads with MiXCR, one entry per CDR3 protein. This sample has about 110,000 distinct CDR3 sequences, with about 75% found just once. The sample consisted of lung tumor tissue. The origin of the receptors is a woman in her sixties with non-small cell lung cancer.

This clonotype appeared many times. V is TRBV5-5 and J is TRBJ2-7; perhaps TRBD2 as D (6 bases). Trimming removed 0 bases from V and 7 bases from J, with 14 bases in between. The CDR3 extends over 14 amino acids. CDR1 is SGHKS, CDR2 YYEKEE, per germline (reference sequence). The CDR3 loop is CASSLALSEGEQYF. Written as DNA, the CDR3 is TGTGCCAGCAGCTTGGCCCTCTCGGAGGGAGAGCAGTACTTC.

The sample holds one count of this clonotype. This may be a read error, as it is one base from a much larger clone. The V and J genes are TRBV20-1 and TRBJ1-5; tentatively, D is TRBD1 (5 bases). This CDR3 has 15 residues. Germline V gene data show CDR1 as DFQATT and CDR2 as SNEGSKA (reference sequence). Trimming took 3 bases from V and 0 from J, leaving 12 bases between them. CDR3 coding DNA: TGCAGTGCTAGTTCGGCAGGGTCTAGCAATCAGCCCCAGCATTTT. Its translation: CSASSAGSSNQPQHF.

The V and J genes are TRBV5-1 and TRBJ2-2; D is ambiguous. There are 14 residues in the CDR3. Trimming cost V 0 bases and J 4 bases, with 7 bases left between them. Per the germline V gene, CDR1 is SGHRS and CDR2 is YFSETQ. In DNA, the CDR3 is TGCGCCAGCAGCTTGGTTAAGAGCACCGGGGAGCTGTTTTTT. It is translated as CASSLVKSTGELFF.

Concerning this clonotype: This likely comes from a read error, as the CDR3 has no conserved phenylalanine or tryptophan at its end. The DNA is left out, because the CDR3 cannot be placed on it with certainty; the CDR3 is given as TCRdb lists it. The chain links TRBV29-1 to TRBJ2-7; TRBD2 is the table's D call and was not checked against the DNA. Germline V gives CDR1 SQVTM, CDR2 ANQGSEA. The CDR3 length equals 12 residues, ends included. CDR3 in amino acids: CSVTGLGNEQYL.

In its sample, this clonotype was seen a few times. One junction end does not reproduce the germline sequence, and a read error may be involved. This chain connects TRBV11-3 to TRBJ2-3; 12 positions match TRBD1. The CDR3 consists of 16 residues. Germline V gives CDR1 SGHNT, CDR2 YENEEA. The CDR3 protein is CVSSLSGTGGADMQYF. In DNA form, the CDR3 reads TGTGTCAGCAGTCTATCCGGGACAGGGGGCGCGGATATGCAGTATTTT. Based on the CDR3 plus reference TRBV11-3 and TRBJ2-3, the full variable domain is EAGVVQSPRYKIIEKKQPVAFWCNPISGHNTLYWYLQNLGQGPELLIRYENEEAVDDSQLPKDRFSAERLKGVDSTLKIQPAELGDSAVYLCVSSLSGTGGADMQYFGPGTRLTVL.

CDR3 coding DNA: TGCGCCAGCAGCCGACACCGGGACTCACAAGAGGCCCAGTATTTT. This codes for CASSRHRDSQEAQYF. The chain uses TRBV4-3 and TRBJ2-5, with a possible D match to TRBD2 (6 bases). The J call could be wrong; TRBJ2-3 is a better fit for the DNA end. The CDR3 is made up of 15 amino acids. CDR1 LGHNA and CDR2 YSLEER come from the germline V gene.

The chain is built from TRBV6-6 and TRBJ2-7; D is tentatively TRBD1 or TRBD2 (5 bases each). Between the trimmed V and J ends, which lost 8 bases and 6 bases, there was a span of 23 bases. The V gene's germline CDR1 is MNHNY and CDR2 SVGAGI (reference sequence). This CDR3 comprises 15 residues. The CDR3: CASGLGRFLDGEQYF. Here the CDR3 DNA reads TGTGCCAGCGGCCTGGGACGGTTCCTGGATGGCGAGCAGTACTTC.

In this sample, this clonotype turned up a few times. This clone may be a read error of a much larger clone one base away. The conserved final phenylalanine or tryptophan is absent from the CDR3, which likely points to a read error. CDR3 nucleotides: TGCAGCGTTGTTCAGGGGTCTAACTATGGCTACACCCTC. Translation: CSVVQGSNYGYTL. The chain uses TRBV29-1 and TRBJ1-2, with D maybe TRBD1 (6 bases). Trimming took 4 bases from V and 0 from J, leaving 9 bases between them. In germline, CDR1 is SQVTM, CDR2 ANQGSEA. This CDR3 region has 13 residues.

This clonotype has a handful of counts. In DNA, the CDR3 is TGTGCCAGCTTAGAGCAGGAGCCCTCACCCCTCCACTTT. This codes for CASLEQEPSPLHF. The V and J genes are TRBV28 and TRBJ1-6; no firm D call. The length of the CDR3 is 13 residues. V lost 8 bases and J 10 bases, leaving 15 bases between the germline ends. Germline V gene data show CDR1 as MDHEN and CDR2 as SYDVKM.

This clonotype was counted a few times. A read error is possible here, since a much larger clone lies one base away. The chain employs TRBV28 and TRBJ2-1, with D tentatively TRBD2 (6 bases). The V end was cut by 6 bases, the J end by 7 bases, with 22 bases between. From germline, CDR1 is MDHEN and CDR2 SYDVKM. The CDR3 runs to 16 residues. The CDR3 protein is CASRLTGRPQGNEQFF. The CDR3 nucleotides read TGTGCCAGCAGACTTACGGGGAGGCCTCAAGGGAATGAGCAGTTCTTC.

A remark on this clonotype: This may stem from a read error, because a much larger clone lies one nucleotide away. The chain employs TRBV4-2 and TRBJ2-3; 7 bases are shared with TRBD2. V was clipped by 1 base and J by 2 bases; unmatched bases: 6. CDR3 length: 16 residues. Germline V gene sequence: CDR1 LGHNA, CDR2 YNFKEQ. The CDR3 protein is CASSQASGTNTDTQYF. The CDR3 nucleotides read TGTGCCAGCAGCCAAGCTTCGGGGACTAACACAGATACGCAGTATTTT.

This sequence joins TRBV20-1 and TRBJ2-2; 8 nucleotides align to TRBD2. After removal of 7 bases from V and 5 bases from J, the junction contained 6 bases not matched to a gene. Germline CDR1 reads DFQATT; CDR2 reads SNEGSKA (reference sequence). The CDR3 loop spans 13 amino acids. CDR3 sequence reads: CSGIRGGTGELFF. CDR3 coding DNA: TGCAGTGGAATACGGGGGGGTACCGGGGAGCTGTTTTTT.

The sample holds many counts of this clonotype. The chain combines TRBV6-2 or TRBV6-3 with TRBJ2-5; the D gene could be TRBD1 or TRBD2 (6 bases each). The V gene lost 6 bases and the J gene lost 5 bases, with 10 bases spanning the gap. This CDR3 contains 12 residues. Germline-derived CDR1 and CDR2 are MNHEY and SVGEGT. The CDR3 region is CASSWGAETQYF. In nucleotides, the CDR3 is TGTGCCAGCAGCTGGGGGGCGGAGACCCAGTACTTC.

As to this clonotype: The final CDR3 position lacks the conserved phenylalanine or tryptophan, pointing to a likely read error. The rearrangement links TRBV12-3 or TRBV12-4 to TRBJ2-6; D is unclear. The CDR3 runs to 16 residues. The germline V and J ends were trimmed by 9 bases and 0 bases, with 15 bases remaining between them. CDR3 DNA: TGTGCCAGTGGGATAGGGCTCTTCTCTGGGGCCAACGTCCTGACTTTA. It codes for CASGIGLFSGANVLTL.

CDR3 residues: CSVEGQIGAWQGCNNEQFF. CDR3 sequence (DNA): TGCAGCGTTGAAGGTCAGATTGGGGCCTGGCAGGGTTGTAATAATGAGCAGTTCTTC. This chain uses TRBV29-1 with TRBJ2-1; tentative D call: TRBD1 (5 bases). Trimming pared 1 base from V and 7 bases from J, leaving 29 bases between. The CDR3 runs 19 residues. Germline V gene data show CDR1 as SQVTM and CDR2 as ANQGSEA.

As concerns this clonotype: The CDR3 end shows no conserved phenylalanine or tryptophan, and so a read error is likely. This rearrangement joins TRBV11-2 to TRBJ1-2; tentative D call: TRBD1 (5 bases). The CDR3 extends over 15 amino acids. Germline V lookup: CDR1 SGHAT, CDR2 FQNNGV. The CDR3 sequence is CASSLGGLYPYDYTL. The CDR3 DNA follows: TGTGCCAGCAGCTTAGGGGGCCTCTATCCCTATGACTACACCCTC.

Of note for this clonotype: One end of the junction does not line up with germline, which may come from a read error. The chain carries TRBV29-1 and TRBJ1-5; weak D call: TRBD1 (5 bases). CDR1 and CDR2 (germline): SQVTM, ANQGSEA. The CDR3 consists of 15 residues. The CDR3 DNA sequence: TGCAGCGTTACTAAGAACTCAGGGCCTAATCAGTCCCAGCATTTT. It translates to CSVTKNSGPNQSQHF.

This clonotype came up a few times. This may be a read error: a much more frequent sequence differs by one nucleotide. This chain connects TRBV10-1 to TRBJ2-1; TRBD1 or TRBD2 may be the D gene (5 bases each). From germline, CDR1 is WNHNN and CDR2 SYGVQD (reference sequence). The CDR3 runs 14 residues. CDR3 amino acids: CAGSRGVSYNEQFF. CDR3 sequence (DNA): TGCGCCGGCAGTAGAGGGGTTTCCTACAATGAGCAGTTCTTC.

This clonotype was counted once. A much larger clone differs from this one at a single base, so this may be a read error. V usage is TRBV11-2 and J usage is TRBJ2-1; D remains ambiguous. The CDR3 is made up of 12 amino acids. Germline V CDR1 and CDR2: SGHAT, FQNNGV. Trimming left V 6 bases short and J 8 bases short, with 11 bases between. CDR3 in DNA: TGTGCCAGCAGTCCCTATGGGTATGAGCAGTTCTTC. It yields the protein CASSPYGYEQFF.

Worth noting for this clonotype: The CDR3 carries no conserved terminal phenylalanine or tryptophan, so it likely arises from a read error. V is TRBV6-6 and J is TRBJ2-7; weak D call: TRBD1 (6 bases). Germline V gene lookup returns CDR1 MNHNY and CDR2 SVGAGI (reference sequence). CDR3 length equals 15 residues. Written as DNA, the CDR3 is TGTGCCAGCAGTCGCCAGAGAGGGGGAGACTACGACCAGTACTAC. This codes for CASSRQRGGDYDQYY.

A note on this clonotype: This may arise from a read error, as a much more abundant clone is one base away. The chain couples TRBV12-3 or TRBV12-4 to TRBJ2-1, with TRBD2 matching over 7 bases. The CDR3 covers 14 residues. The J segment lost 7 bases and the V segment lost 4 bases, leaving 7 bases of the junction unmatched. In nucleotides, the CDR3 is TGTGCCAGCAGTTCCAGCGGGGAGGGAAATGAGCAGTTCTTC. It translates to CASSSSGEGNEQFF.